These T cell receptor beta chains were read from a single sample in a study of PD-1 blockade in mismatch repair-deficient tumors. These receptors are not linked to any known antigen. Assay used: immunoSEQ multiplex PCR; TCRdb lists only in-frame clones, some missing. The sample shows more than 9,500 clones, approximately 83% of them seen only once. This material consisted of cells cultured in vitro, taken from a patient treated with pembrolizumab. All receptors come from an adult with mismatch repair-deficient cancer. The CDR3 runs from the conserved cysteine through the conserved F or W. D genes are given only for firm matches. Rows give clone size only sometimes, using once, few, many, or a class for an expanded clone.

clone_size,v_call,d_call,j_call,cdr3_nt,cdr3_aa
-,TRBV5-6,-,TRBJ2-2,TGTGCCAGCAGCCAGGACACTACGAACACCGGGGAGCTGTTTTTT,CASSQDTTNTGELFF
-,TRBV25-1,-,TRBJ1-1,TGTGCCAGCAGTGAATTTAAGGGGGATGGAGTGAACACTGAAGCTTTCTTT,CASSEFKGDGVNTEAFF
-,TRBV5-6,TRBD1,TRBJ2-7,TGTGCCAGCAGCTTACCGGGACAGGGAGTTTACGAGCAGTACTTC,CASSLPGQGVYEQYF
few,TRBV19,-,TRBJ2-3,TGTGCCAGCAGATCTTGGACGGATACAGATACGCAGTATTTT,CASRSWTDTDTQYF
-,TRBV15,TRBD1,TRBJ1-5,TGTGCCACCAGCAAAGGGACAGGGACTTATAGCAATCAGCCCCAGCATTTT,CATSKGTGTYSNQPQHF
-,TRBV27,-,TRBJ1-1,TGTGCCAGCACCGCAGGTACGGAAGCTTTCTTT,CASTAGTEAFF
-,TRBV28,TRBD2,TRBJ2-1,TGTGCCAGCAACCGCGGGAGCTCCTACAATGAGCAGTTCTTC,CASNRGSSYNEQFF
-,TRBV7-7,TRBD2,TRBJ2-2,TGTGCTAGGGGCGGGAGACCCGGGGAGCTGTTTTTT,CARGGRPGELFF
once,TRBV11-2,-,TRBJ2-7,TGTGCCAGCAGCCCCTTAACAGGGTTTGACTCCTACGAGCAGTACTTC,CASSPLTGFDSYEQYF
-,TRBV25-1,-,TRBJ1-4,TGTGCCAGCAGCGACATCTCCAGGGGAACTAATGAAAAACTGTTTTTT,CASSDISRGTNEKLFF
-,TRBV2,TRBD1,TRBJ1-2,TGTGCCCCCGGGGGACAGAGCTATGGCTACACCTTC,CAPGGQSYGYTF
few,TRBV14,-,TRBJ2-1,TGTGCCAGCAGCTCGAACCGGGACGCCCCCAGCAATGAGCAGTTCTTC,CASSSNRDAPSNEQFF
few,TRBV4-1,-,TRBJ2-5,TGCGCCAGCAAAGCGATGGCAGGCAGGGCTGAAGAGACCCAGTACTTC,CASKAMAGRAEETQYF
once,TRBV10-2,-,TRBJ2-3,TGCGCCAGCAGTGAGGGCCAACCCCCAGATACGCAGTATTTT,CASSEGQPPDTQYF
-,TRBV6-1,-,TRBJ1-4,TGTGCCAGCAGTGAGGGTTTTAGAACTAATGAAAAACTGTTTTTT,CASSEGFRTNEKLFF